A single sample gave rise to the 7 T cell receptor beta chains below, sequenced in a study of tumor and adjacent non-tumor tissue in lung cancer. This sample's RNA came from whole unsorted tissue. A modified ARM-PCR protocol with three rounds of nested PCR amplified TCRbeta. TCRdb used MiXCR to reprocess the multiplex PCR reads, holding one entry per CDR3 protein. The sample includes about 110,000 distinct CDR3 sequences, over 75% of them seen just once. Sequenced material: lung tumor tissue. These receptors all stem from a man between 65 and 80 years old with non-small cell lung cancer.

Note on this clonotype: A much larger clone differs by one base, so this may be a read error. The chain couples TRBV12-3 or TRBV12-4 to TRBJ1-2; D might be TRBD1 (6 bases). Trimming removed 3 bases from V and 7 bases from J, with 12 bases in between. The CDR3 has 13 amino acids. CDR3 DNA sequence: TGTGCCAGCAGTTTGACAGGAAGCTGTGGCTACACCTTC. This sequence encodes CASSLTGSCGYTF.

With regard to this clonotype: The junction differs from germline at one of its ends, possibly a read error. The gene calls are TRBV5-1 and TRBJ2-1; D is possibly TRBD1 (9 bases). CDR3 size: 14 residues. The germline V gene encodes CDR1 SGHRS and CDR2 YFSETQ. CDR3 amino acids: CASSGGQGLNEQIF. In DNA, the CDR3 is TGCGCTAGCAGCGGGGGACAGGGTTTGAATGAGCAGATCTTC.

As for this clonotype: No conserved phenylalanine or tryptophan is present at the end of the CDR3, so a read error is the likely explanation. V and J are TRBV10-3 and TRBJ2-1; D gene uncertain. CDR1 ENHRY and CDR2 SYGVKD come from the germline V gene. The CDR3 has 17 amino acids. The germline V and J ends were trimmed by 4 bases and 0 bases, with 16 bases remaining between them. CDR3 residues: CAISGPQSRSSYNEQFS. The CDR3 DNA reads TGTGCCATCAGTGGCCCCCAGAGCAGGAGCTCCTACAATGAGCAGTTCTCC.

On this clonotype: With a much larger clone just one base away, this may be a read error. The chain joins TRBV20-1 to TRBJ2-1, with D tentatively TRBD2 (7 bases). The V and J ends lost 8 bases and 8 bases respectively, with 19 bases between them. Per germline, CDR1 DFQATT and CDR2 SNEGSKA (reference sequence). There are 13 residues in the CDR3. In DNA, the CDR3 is TGCAGTCCAACGCGGGGGCGCATCTATGAGCAGTTCTTC. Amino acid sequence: CSPTRGRIYEQFF.

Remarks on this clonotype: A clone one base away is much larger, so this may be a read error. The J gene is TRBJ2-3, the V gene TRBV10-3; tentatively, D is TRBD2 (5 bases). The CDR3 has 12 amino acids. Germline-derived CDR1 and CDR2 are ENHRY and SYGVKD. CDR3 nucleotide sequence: TGTGCCATCAGTGGAACGGAGGATATGCAGTATTTT. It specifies CAISGTEDMQYF.

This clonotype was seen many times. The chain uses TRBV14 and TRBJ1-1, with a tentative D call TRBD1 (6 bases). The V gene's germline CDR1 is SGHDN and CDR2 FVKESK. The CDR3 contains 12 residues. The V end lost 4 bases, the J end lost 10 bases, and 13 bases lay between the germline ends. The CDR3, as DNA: TGTGCCAGCAGCCGACTACAGGGTGGAGCTTTCTTT. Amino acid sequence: CASSRLQGGAFF.

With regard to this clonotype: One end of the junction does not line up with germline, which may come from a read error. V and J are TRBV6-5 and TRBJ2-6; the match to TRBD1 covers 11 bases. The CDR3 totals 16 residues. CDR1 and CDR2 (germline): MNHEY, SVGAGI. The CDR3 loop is CAISRTGGSGANVLTF. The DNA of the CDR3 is TGTGCCATCAGTAGGACAGGGGGCTCTGGGGCCAACGTCCTGACTTTT.